These T cell receptor beta chains were read from a single sample in a study of T cell clones after liver transplantation. Profiled with immunoSEQ multiplex PCR; TCRdb holds only in-frame clones, not every one. The top ten clones hold 2.5% to 3.5% of a sample with roughly 80,000 clones, roughly 80% of them seen once. The specimen comprised CD4+ T cells from blood, sampled at the 22-month timepoint. The receptors come from a human patient who received a liver transplant. Some T cells may possibly be graft donor cells. CDR3s leave out the opening cysteine and the closing phenylalanine or tryptophan. A D gene is named only where the DNA matches it firmly.

cdr3_aa	d_call	v_call	j_call
ASSYSADSPLH	-	TRBV6-5	TRBJ1-6
ASSAQLAGGLGANVLT	TRBD2	TRBV7-2	TRBJ2-6
ASSLDEGGEQY	-	TRBV7-2	TRBJ2-7
ASSPSGTSRF	TRBD2	TRBV7-2	TRBJ2-1
ASSSRTLARNEQF	TRBD2	TRBV5-6	TRBJ2-1
ASRRRKTSGSPDEQY	TRBD2	TRBV28	TRBJ2-7
ASSLSAQTEAF	-	TRBV4-3	TRBJ1-1
ASSSTGQIGEKLF	TRBD1	TRBV7-9	TRBJ1-4
ASSYHIEQF	-	TRBV6-6	TRBJ2-1
ASSKQVRDTEAF	-	TRBV2	TRBJ1-1
ASSQTQGAGELF	-	TRBV4-2	TRBJ2-2
ASSIDRVAYEQY	TRBD1	TRBV6-5	TRBJ2-7
ASSPGTSGTVDTQY	TRBD2	TRBV5-5	TRBJ2-3
ASSSDRDTEAF	TRBD1	TRBV18	TRBJ1-1
ASSQVAGRNEQF	-	TRBV4-3	TRBJ2-1
ASKGYQGTNTGELF	-	TRBV19	TRBJ2-2
ASSSTKPSRADTQY	-	TRBV7-9	TRBJ2-3
ASYGNTIY	-	TRBV6-6	TRBJ1-3
ASSGPTEHQPQH	-	TRBV6-1	TRBJ1-5